The clone carrying this TCR beta chain was detected only a few times. The antigen is undetermined. The data are from a study of Graves' ophthalmopathy and Graves' hyperthyroidism. As for the study in general: Peripheral blood collection took place at initial diagnosis, before any treatment.

The sequenced template was RNA, covering the TCR beta CDR3 region. Second-round multiplex PCR came after first-round RT-PCR with HTBI primers. Each CDR3 protein is one row after TCRdb ran MiXCR on the multiplex PCR reads. This table has almost 750,000 distinct CDR3 sequences, 40% appearing once. The PBMCs used were ones drawn from 8 to 10 ml of fresh peripheral blood. Findings and caveats of the study: A majority of expanded thyroid clonotypes exceeding 0.001 frequency were likewise present in blood. Ophthalmopathy progression predictions by the model showed approximately 79% specificity and about 70% sensitivity.

CDR1 and CDR2 (germline): SGHTA, FQGNSA. Unmatched junction bases numbered 14, after V lost 6 bases and J lost 6 bases. The CDR3 loop spans 17 amino acids. The receptor comes from an adult man with Graves' ophthalmopathy. This chain links TRBV7-2 with TRBJ1-6; TRBD1 agrees at 7 bases. The sequenced material came from peripheral blood. The CDR3, as DNA: TGTGCCAGCAGGGTATCCCCGGCCGGGACAGTTAATTCACCCCTCCACTTT. Encoded protein: CASRVSPAGTVNSPLHF.